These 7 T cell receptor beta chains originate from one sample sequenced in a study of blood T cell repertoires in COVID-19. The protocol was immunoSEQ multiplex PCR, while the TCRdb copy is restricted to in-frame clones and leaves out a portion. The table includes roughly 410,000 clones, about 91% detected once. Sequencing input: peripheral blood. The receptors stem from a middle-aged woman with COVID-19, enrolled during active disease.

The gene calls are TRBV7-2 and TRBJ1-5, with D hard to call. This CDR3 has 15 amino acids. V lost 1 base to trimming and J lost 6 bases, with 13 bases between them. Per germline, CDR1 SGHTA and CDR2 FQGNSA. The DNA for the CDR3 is TGTGCCAGCAGCTTAGGGCAGAAATTGGCTCAGCCCCAGCATTTT. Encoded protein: CASSLGQKLAQPQHF.

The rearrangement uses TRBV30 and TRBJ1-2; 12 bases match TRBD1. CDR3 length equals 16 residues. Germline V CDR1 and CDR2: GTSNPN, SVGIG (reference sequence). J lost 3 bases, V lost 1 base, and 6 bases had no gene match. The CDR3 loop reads CAWSGGDRGLDYGYTF. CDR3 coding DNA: TGTGCCTGGAGTGGTGGGGACAGGGGGCTCGACTATGGCTACACCTTC.

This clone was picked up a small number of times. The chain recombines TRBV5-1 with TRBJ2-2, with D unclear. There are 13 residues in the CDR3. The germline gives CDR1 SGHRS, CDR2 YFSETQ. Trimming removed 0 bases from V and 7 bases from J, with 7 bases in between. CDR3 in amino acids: CASSLARGGELFF. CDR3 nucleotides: TGCGCCAGCAGCTTGGCCCGCGGCGGGGAGCTGTTTTTT.

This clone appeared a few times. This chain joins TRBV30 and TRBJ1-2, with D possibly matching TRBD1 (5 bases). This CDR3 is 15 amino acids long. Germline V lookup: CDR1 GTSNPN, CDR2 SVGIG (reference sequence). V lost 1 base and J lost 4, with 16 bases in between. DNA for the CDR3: TGTGCCTGGAGTGGGGGTTGGGGGGGGACCTATGGCTACACCTTC. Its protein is CAWSGGWGGTYGYTF. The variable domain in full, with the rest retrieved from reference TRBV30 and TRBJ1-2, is SQTIHQWPATLVQPVGSPLSLECTVEGTSNPNLYWYRQAAGRGLQLLFYSVGIGQISSEVPQNLSASRPQDRQFILSSKKLLLSDSGFYLCAWSGGWGGTYGYTFGSGTRLTVV.

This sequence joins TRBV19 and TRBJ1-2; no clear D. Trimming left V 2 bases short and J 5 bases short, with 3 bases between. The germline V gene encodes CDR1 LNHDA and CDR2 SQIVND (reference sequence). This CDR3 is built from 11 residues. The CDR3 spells CASSIQYGYTF. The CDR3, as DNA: TGTGCCAGTAGTATACAGTATGGCTACACCTTC.

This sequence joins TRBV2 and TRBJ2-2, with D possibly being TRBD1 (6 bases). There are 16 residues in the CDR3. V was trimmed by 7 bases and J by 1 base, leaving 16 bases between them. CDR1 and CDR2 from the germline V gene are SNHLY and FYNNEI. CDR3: CASNSQGPQNTGELFF. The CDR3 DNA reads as TGTGCCAGCAATAGTCAGGGGCCTCAGAACACCGGGGAGCTGTTTTTT.

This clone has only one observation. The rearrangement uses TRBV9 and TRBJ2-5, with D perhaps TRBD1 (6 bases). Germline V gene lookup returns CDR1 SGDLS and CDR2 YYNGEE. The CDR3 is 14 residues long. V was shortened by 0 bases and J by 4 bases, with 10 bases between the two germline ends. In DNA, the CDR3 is TGTGCCAGCAGCGTAGGACAGGCGGGAGAGACCCAGTACTTC. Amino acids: CASSVGQAGETQYF.